This entry lists 20 T cell receptor beta chains sequenced from one sample in a study of shared clonotypes between healthy human individuals. Repertoires were generated with immunoSEQ multiplex PCR, while TCRdb's copy carries only in-frame clones and drops some. The sample contains around 700,000 clones, approximately 74% of which appear only once. Sequencing was carried out using memory CD4+ T cells sorted from blood. The sample's subset: CD45RA-negative fraction. Receptors originate from a woman in her thirties in good health.

This clone occurred a few times. J is TRBJ1-4 and V is TRBV6-1; D gene ambiguous. The CDR3 loop spans 13 amino acids. Germline CDR1 reads MNHNS; CDR2 reads SASEGT. Deletions cut 7 bases from V and 4 bases from J, with 10 bases between. CDR3 protein: CASKRTRNEKLFF. CDR3 in DNA: TGTGCCAGCAAGAGAACTCGTAATGAAAAACTGTTTTTT.

The rearrangement uses TRBV7-5 and TRBJ1-1. TRBV7-5 is a listed pseudogene. The CDR3 has 15 residues. The CDR3 reads CVRSSSGNMNTEAFF. The CDR3 bases are TGTGTCAGAAGCTCCTCCGGGAATATGAACACTGAAGCTTTCTTT.

CDR3 protein: CASSLGLAGGISYEQYF. The CDR3 nucleotides read TGTGCCAGCAGCTTAGGACTAGCGGGAGGAATATCCTACGAGCAGTACTTC. The chain links TRBV7-9 to TRBJ2-7, with 13 bases identical to TRBD2. CDR3 length: 17 amino acids. Germline CDR1 and CDR2: SEHNR and FQNEAQ (reference sequence). Losses at the gene ends were 1 base for V and 1 base for J; bases not matched to a gene: 4.

This chain uses TRBV28 with TRBJ2-3; possibly TRBD1 or TRBD2 for D (5 bases each). Germline CDR1 MDHEN, CDR2 SYDVKM. Between the trimmed V and J ends, which lost 5 bases and 6 bases, there was a span of 21 bases. The CDR3 sequence is 16 residues long. The CDR3 loop reads CASSLYLDSEGDTQYF. In DNA, the CDR3 is TGTGCCAGCAGTCTCTACTTGGACTCCGAGGGGGATACGCAGTATTTT.

The chain recombines TRBV15 with TRBJ2-1; 10 nucleotides line up with TRBD2. V lost 5 bases and J lost 8; bases outside the gene matches: 9. Germline lookup yields CDR1 LNHNV and CDR2 YYDKDF (reference sequence). The CDR3 sequence is 15 residues long. CDR3 sequence reads: CATSLAGGSSDEQFF. CDR3 sequence (DNA): TGTGCCACCAGCTTAGCGGGAGGTTCATCTGATGAGCAGTTCTTC.

CDR3 sequence (DNA): TGTGCCAGTTCGTCGGCTCCAGGAGGTGAGCAGTTCTTC. Translation gives CASSSAPGGEQFF. The J gene is TRBJ2-1, the V gene TRBV19; D possibly corresponds to TRBD2 (5 bases). From germline, CDR1 is LNHDA and CDR2 SQIVND (reference sequence). V lost 8 bases, J lost 9 bases, and 17 bases lay in between. The CDR3 runs to 13 residues.

The chain is built from TRBV6-5 and TRBJ1-5, with D possibly matching TRBD1 (6 bases). This CDR3 is 14 amino acids long. The V gene lost 6 bases and the J gene lost 4 bases, with 13 bases spanning the gap. Germline V lookup: CDR1 MNHEY, CDR2 SVGAGI. For the CDR3, the DNA is TGTGCCAGCAGCAGATCGGGACAAAATCAGCCCCAGCATTTT. Translation gives CASSRSGQNQPQHF.

The V gene is TRBV6-5, the J gene TRBJ1-2; 8 bases align to TRBD1. Germline CDR1 is MNHEY and CDR2 is SVGAGI. The ends lost 6 bases at V and 7 bases at J; junction bases unmatched: 7. The CDR3 has 13 residues. The DNA of the CDR3 is TGTGCCAGCAGAATGGCAGGGGGCTCTGGCTACACCTTC. Protein sequence: CASRMAGGSGYTF.

This chain connects TRBV18 to TRBJ2-7; tentatively, D is TRBD1 (5 bases). V lost 0 bases and J 4 bases, leaving 13 bases between the germline ends. There are 15 residues in the CDR3. Germline CDR1 reads KGHSH; CDR2 reads LQKENI. The CDR3 coding sequence is TGTGCCAGCTCACCACCGGCAGGCAGGGAATACGAGCAGTACTTC. Amino acid sequence: CASSPPAGREYEQYF. The full variable domain, rest sourced from reference TRBV18 and TRBJ2-7, is NAGVMQNPRHLVRRRGQEARLRCSPMKGHSHVYWYRQLPEEGLKFMVYLQKENIIDESGMPKERFSAEFPKEGPSILRIQQVVRGDSAAYFCASSPPAGREYEQYFGPGTRLTVT.

The chain combines TRBV5-8 with TRBJ2-6; unclear D gene. The CDR3 totals 16 residues. V was shortened by 4 bases and J by 1 base, with 12 bases between the two germline ends. Germline CDR1 reads SGHTS; CDR2 reads YDEGEE. The chain's CDR3 is CASSNFLGSGANVLTF. The CDR3 DNA reads as TGTGCCAGCAGCAATTTCCTGGGTTCTGGGGCCAACGTCCTGACTTTC.

This rearrangement joins TRBV6-5 to TRBJ2-3; D remains ambiguous. From germline, CDR1 is MNHEY and CDR2 SVGAGI. The CDR3 is 16 residues long. Trimming shortened V by 2 bases and J by 0 bases, and 12 bases separated the two germline ends. Here the CDR3 reads CASSYGYGSSTDTQYF. In nucleotides, the CDR3 is TGTGCCAGCAGTTACGGGTACGGTTCTAGCACAGATACGCAGTATTTT.

The chain employs TRBV28 and TRBJ1-2; 12 bases are shared with TRBD1. Unmatched junction bases numbered 14, after V lost 7 bases and J lost 8 bases. CDR3 length equals 16 residues. Germline assignment: CDR1 MDHEN and CDR2 SYDVKM. CDR3 sequence reads: CASTPSTGQGASGYTF. The CDR3 DNA reads as TGTGCCAGCACACCTTCGACGGGACAGGGGGCGAGCGGCTACACCTTC.

This clone was observed a handful of times. This chain uses TRBV5-1 with TRBJ2-7, with TRBD1 matching over 7 bases. This CDR3 has 14 amino acids. Germline CDR1 reads SGHRS; CDR2 reads YFSETQ. Germline trimming cut 4 bases from V and 5 bases from J; bases unmatched to any gene: 9. The CDR3 reads CASSGTGDLHEQYF. For the CDR3, the DNA is TGCGCCAGCAGCGGAACAGGGGACCTCCACGAGCAGTACTTC.

The V and J genes are TRBV5-6 and TRBJ2-5, with D tentatively TRBD1 or TRBD2 (6 bases each). The CDR3 loop spans 14 amino acids. Germline V lookup: CDR1 SGHDT, CDR2 YYEEEE. Deletions cut 4 bases from V and 0 bases from J, with 10 bases between. CDR3 sequence (DNA): TGTGCCAGCAGCCGGGGGCAGAACCAAGAGACCCAGTACTTC. Translating it yields CASSRGQNQETQYF.

This chain links TRBV6-1 with TRBJ1-2, with 9 bases fitting TRBD1. Germline V gene lookup returns CDR1 MNHNS and CDR2 SASEGT. After removal of 2 bases from V and 3 bases from J, the junction contained 4 bases not matched to a gene. CDR3 length: 15 residues. The DNA for the CDR3 is TGTGCCAGCAGTGAAACCGGGACAGGGCACTATGGCTACACCTTC. It specifies CASSETGTGHYGYTF.

The chain employs TRBV4-2 and TRBJ1-1; TRBD1 might be the D (5 bases). V lost 1 base and J 4 bases, leaving 10 bases between the germline ends. Germline CDR1 and CDR2: LGHNA and YNFKEQ. The CDR3 totals 14 residues. The CDR3 spells CASSQVETATEAFF. The CDR3 region has the DNA TGTGCCAGCAGCCAAGTTGAGACAGCCACTGAAGCTTTCTTT.

The V and J genes are TRBV28 and TRBJ1-5, with 8 nucleotides matching TRBD1. J was trimmed by 7 bases and V by 7 bases; bases with no gene match: 18. Germline CDR1 is MDHEN and CDR2 is SYDVKM. The CDR3 extends over 17 amino acids. CDR3 sequence: CASIQTQGATGAQPQHF. The CDR3, as DNA: TGTGCCAGCATTCAAACTCAGGGGGCAACGGGGGCCCAGCCCCAGCATTTT.

The chain couples TRBV7-8 to TRBJ2-7; D possibly corresponds to TRBD1 (7 bases). The CDR3 runs to 13 residues. Trimming left V 3 bases short and J 4 bases short, with 10 bases between. Germline assignment: CDR1 SGHVS and CDR2 FQNEAQ. In DNA form, the CDR3 reads TGTGCCAGCAGCTTTGCAGGGGGGTACGAGCAGTACTTC. Residues: CASSFAGGYEQYF.

This clone was detected only once. V usage is TRBV4-1 and J usage is TRBJ1-3; D is perhaps TRBD1 (6 bases). Germline V gene sequence: CDR1 MGHRA, CDR2 YSYEKL. Deletions cut 1 base from V and 8 bases from J, with 15 bases between. The CDR3 runs 15 residues. CDR3 region: CASSQGWGRVDTIYF. The CDR3 DNA follows: TGCGCCAGCAGCCAAGGTTGGGGGCGGGTGGACACCATATATTTT.

V is TRBV23-1 and J is TRBJ1-5, with D possibly being TRBD1 (6 bases). TRBV23-1 belongs to the ORF category, with a function that is uncertain. The CDR3 has 16 residues. With 4 bases removed from V and 5 bases from J, the gap between germline ends came to 18 bases. CDR3 in DNA: TGCGCCAGCAGTCCAACAGGGTTAATTACCGATCAGCCCCAGCATTTT. Its protein product is CASSPTGLITDQPQHF.